This entry concerns a single T cell receptor beta chain. This entry comes from a study of technical replicates of blood from a handful of donors. CDR1 and CDR2 from the germline V gene are SGDLS and YYNGEE. Between the trimmed V and J ends, which lost 8 bases and 2 bases, there was a span of 10 bases. This CDR3 has 12 amino acids. Clones were sequenced by immunoSEQ multiplex PCR, and TCRdb holds only the in-frame ones, with some missing. The top ten clones hold 0.37% of a sample with about 44,000 clones, approximately 96% of them seen once. The TCR was taken from a human donor in good health. The V and J genes are TRBV9 and TRBJ1-2; D is unclear. Sequenced sample: T cells isolated from PBMCs. CDR3 sequence (DNA): TGTGCCAGTAGTGGAGTGAACTATGGCTACACCTTC. It is translated as CASSGVNYGYTF.